This TCR beta chain was profiled in a study of blood T cell repertoires in COVID-19. This CDR3 comprises 13 residues. Per germline, CDR1 SEHNR and CDR2 FQNEAQ (reference sequence). Trimming removed 5 bases from V and 8 bases from J, with 15 bases in between. The table came from immunoSEQ multiplex PCR; TCRdb's copy has only in-frame clones and leaves some out. Among roughly 87,000 clones, over 75% were seen once, and the ten largest hold about 2.1%. Input material: peripheral blood. The V call is TRBV7-9, the J call TRBJ1-2; D is perhaps TRBD1 (5 bases). This TCR came from a woman in her seventies with acute or convalescent COVID-19. The CDR3 loop reads CASSPRAGYGYTF. In DNA, the CDR3 is TGTGCCAGCAGCCCCAGGGCAGGGTACGGCTACACCTTC. The variable domain in full, with the rest retrieved from reference TRBV7-9 and TRBJ1-2, is DTGVSQNPRHKITKRGQNVTFRCDPISEHNRLYWYRQTLGQGPEFLTYFQNEAQLEKSRLLSDRFSAERPKGSFSTLEIQRTEQGDSAMYLCASSPRAGYGYTFGSGTRLTVV.